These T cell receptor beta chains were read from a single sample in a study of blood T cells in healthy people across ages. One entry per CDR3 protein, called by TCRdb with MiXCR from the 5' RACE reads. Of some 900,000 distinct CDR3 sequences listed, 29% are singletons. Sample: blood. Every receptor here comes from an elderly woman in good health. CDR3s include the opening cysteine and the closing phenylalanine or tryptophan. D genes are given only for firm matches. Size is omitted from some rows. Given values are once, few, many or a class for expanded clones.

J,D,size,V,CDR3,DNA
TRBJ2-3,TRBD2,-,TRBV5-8,CASSSGLAGGLGTDTRYF,TGTGCCAGCAGCTCGGGACTAGCGGGGGGCCTAGGCACAGATACGCGGTATTTT
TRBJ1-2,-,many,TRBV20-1,CSTSGRGGYGYTF,TGCAGTACTTCCGGGAGGGGGGGTTATGGCTACACCTTC
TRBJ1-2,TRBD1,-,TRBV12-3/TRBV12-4,CASSLTGAVYGYTF,TGTGCCAGCAGTTTAACAGGGGCAGTTTATGGCTACACCTTC
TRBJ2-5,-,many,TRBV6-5,CASSYSTSQETQYF,TGTGCCAGCAGTTACTCTACTAGTCAAGAGACCCAGTACTTC
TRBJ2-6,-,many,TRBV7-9,CASSLVAVTHSGANVLTF,TGTGCCAGCAGCTTAGTTGCGGTTACCCACTCTGGGGCCAACGTCCTGACTTTC
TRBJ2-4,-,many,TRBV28,CASSLRQPLAKNIQYF,TGTGCCAGCAGTCTGCGACAGCCACTAGCCAAAAACATTCAGTACTTC
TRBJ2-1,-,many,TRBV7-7,CASSPSGAEQFF,TGTGCTAGCAGCCCTTCCGGGGCTGAGCAGTTCTTC
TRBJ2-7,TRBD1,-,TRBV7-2,CASSRRIRGHEQYF,TGTGCCAGCAGCCGACGGATCAGGGGGCACGAGCAGTACTTC
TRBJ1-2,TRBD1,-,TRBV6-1,CASSDPRTGFYGYTF,TGTGCCAGCAGTGATCCTAGGACAGGATTTTATGGCTACACCTTC
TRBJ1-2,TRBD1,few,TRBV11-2,CASSLVLQGKGGYTF,TGTGCCAGCAGCTTGGTCCTACAGGGGAAGGGTGGCTACACCTTC
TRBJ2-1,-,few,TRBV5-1,CASSWGQPRNEQFF,TGCGCCAGCAGCTGGGGGCAACCCCGAAATGAGCAGTTCTTC
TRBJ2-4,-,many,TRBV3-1,CASSYENIQYF,TGTGCCAGCAGCTATGAAAACATTCAGTACTTC
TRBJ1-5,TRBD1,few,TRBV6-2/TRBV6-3,CASRGQGTNNQPQHF,TGTGCCAGCAGGGGACAGGGTACCAACAATCAGCCCCAGCATTTT
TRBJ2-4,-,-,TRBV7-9,CASSTADFLAKNIQYF,TGTGCCAGCAGCACCGCAGACTTTTTAGCCAAAAACATTCAGTACTTC
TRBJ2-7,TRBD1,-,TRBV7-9,CASSSQGARNEQYF,TGTGCCAGCAGCTCACAGGGGGCCCGAAACGAGCAGTACTTC